These T cell receptor beta chains were read from a single sample in a study of blood T cell repertoires in COVID-19. The repertoire was sequenced with immunoSEQ multiplex PCR; TCRdb's copy has only in-frame clones and lacks some. Seen here are 50,000 to 65,000 clones, approximately 89% observed once, and the top ten hold approximately 4.9%. Material: peripheral blood. The receptors were sampled from a man aged 55 to 70 with active COVID-19. Both conserved end residues are part of each CDR3. Fields, in order: J gene, V gene, clone size, CDR3 protein. Clone size appears in some rows only: once, few, many, or a class for an expanded clone.

TRBJ2-3,TRBV24-1,once,CATSDYPGQLSTDTQYF
TRBJ2-6,TRBV18,-,CASSPPGLAGGHGANVLTF
TRBJ2-3,TRBV15,-,CATSRNSLPFGTQYF
TRBJ1-2,TRBV5-1,-,CASSAQGGEGGYTF
TRBJ1-1,TRBV5-1,-,CASSRDRGHEAFF
TRBJ1-2,TRBV27,-,CASSLNRVGEGGGYTF
TRBJ1-2,TRBV18,-,CASSLGQANYGYTF
TRBJ1-1,TRBV28,-,CASSPEGQGLLNTEAFF
TRBJ1-2,TRBV3-1/TRBV3-2,-,CASSHGTGVVGYTF
TRBJ2-7,TRBV6-6,-,CASSSALAGGPTF
TRBJ2-5,TRBV18,-,CASARGQGSGETQYF
TRBJ2-1,TRBV10-3,-,CAISVGTEYNEQFF
TRBJ2-2,TRBV3-1/TRBV3-2,-,CASSQDRRETGELFF
TRBJ2-7,TRBV5-1,-,CASSAGTGSAYEQYF
TRBJ2-4,TRBV5-6,-,CASSSRGGLAKNIQYF
TRBJ2-1,TRBV6-2/TRBV6-3,few,CASSLRGSILSNEQFF
TRBJ2-2,TRBV4-1,-,CASSQVIREVGELFF
TRBJ1-2,TRBV28,-,CASSFLDRGSNYGYTF
TRBJ2-3,TRBV7-2,-,CASSLLYPGRDTQYF
TRBJ1-5,TRBV5-1,few,CASSLQGPNQPQHF
TRBJ1-5,TRBV7-9,-,CASSLGQGGDQPQHF
TRBJ1-1,TRBV7-2,-,CASSSGHKNTEAFF
TRBJ1-6,TRBV15,-,CATSRGAEHSPLHF
TRBJ2-7,TRBV6-5,-,CASSPLDRSYEQYF
TRBJ1-6,TRBV7-2,-,CASSFVGTANNSPLHF
TRBJ1-1,TRBV18,-,CASSPRDRSTEAFF
TRBJ2-5,TRBV27,-,CASSSGTRAAQSQETQYF
TRBJ1-3,TRBV7-6,-,CASSLVSRPISGNTIYF
TRBJ1-3,TRBV10-3,-,CAISSRTGDSGNTIYF
TRBJ1-1,TRBV18,-,CASSPTRPEGALNTEAFF
TRBJ2-5,TRBV7-9,-,CASGQVGHPQETQYF
TRBJ2-7,TRBV12-3/TRBV12-4,-,CASREDSSYEQYF
TRBJ1-2,TRBV12-5,-,CASGLGIRGPNYGYTF
TRBJ2-3,TRBV7-8,-,CASSLETSGSGSDTQYF
TRBJ2-5,TRBV2,-,CASAGGETQYF
TRBJ1-1,TRBV7-2,-,CASSFQEVTEAFF
TRBJ2-3,TRBV5-1,few,CASTPRGGNTDTQYF
TRBJ2-3,TRBV5-1,once,CASSLGSQGGADTQYF
TRBJ1-2,TRBV19,-,CASSRPLTGGANYGYTF
TRBJ2-1,TRBV20-1,-,CSAVQYPEQFF
TRBJ1-5,TRBV11-2,once,CASSLDEGVPQHF
TRBJ1-3,TRBV20-1,-,CSASPGGVGNTIYF
TRBJ2-7,TRBV18,-,CASSPPSGTYEQYF
TRBJ2-2,TRBV7-3,once,CASSLKAGSRAGELFF
TRBJ2-2,TRBV5-1,-,CASSYWGTANTGELFF
TRBJ2-3,TRBV5-4,-,CASSRWGQGGTDTQYF
TRBJ2-1,TRBV12-5,-,CASGRTSGRASGEQFF
TRBJ1-6,TRBV30,-,CAWSSSLPGLWVTYNSPLHF
TRBJ2-7,TRBV27,-,CASSLDRGPSYEQYF
TRBJ2-3,TRBV7-8,-,CASSRGQALTDTQYF
TRBJ1-2,TRBV7-3,-,CASSTSTGDGYTF
TRBJ1-1,TRBV6-6,-,CASRRINTEAFF
TRBJ1-1,TRBV9,-,CASSRDGRNTEAFF
TRBJ1-5,TRBV29-1,-,CSVSDRGHQPQHF
TRBJ2-7,TRBV18,-,CASSPSGTGVLYEQYF
TRBJ2-7,TRBV9,-,CASSSGTAAYEQYF
TRBJ2-3,TRBV15,-,CATRGSGRSDTQYF